The 19 T cell receptor beta chains listed next were all sequenced from one sample in a study of CD8 T cells in ankylosing spondylitis. Their antigens remain unidentified. TCRdb passed the 5' RACE reads through MiXCR, listing each CDR3 protein once. The sample gives hundreds of thousands of distinct CDR3 sequences, about 12% of which show up once; almost 7% is in the top ten. Study-wide points: One TCR beta motif, made up of under ten highly homologous variants, appeared characteristic of ankylosing spondylitis blood.

The sequenced material came from blood, either unsorted or a sorted T cell fraction (not recorded which). All receptors come from a male donor with ankylosing spondylitis.

The chain carries TRBV20-1 and TRBJ2-7; tentative D call: TRBD2 (6 bases). The CDR3 has 13 residues. The germline gives CDR1 DFQATT, CDR2 SNEGSKA (reference sequence). The V and J ends lost 3 bases and 2 bases respectively, with 11 bases between them. CDR3 amino acids: CSARGRLAYEQYF. For the CDR3, the DNA is TGCAGTGCTAGGGGCAGACTAGCCTACGAGCAGTACTTC.

This clonotype has a handful of counts. The V and J genes are TRBV7-9 and TRBJ2-1; weak D call: TRBD1 (5 bases). The CDR3 is 12 residues long. Trimming pared 6 bases from V and 15 bases from J, leaving 18 bases between. Germline V gives CDR1 SEHNR, CDR2 FQNEAQ (reference sequence). This CDR3 reads CASSPPGLGAFF. CDR3 coding DNA: TGTGCCAGCAGTCCTCCGGGCCTAGGGGCGTTCTTC. The variable domain in full, completed from reference TRBV7-9 and TRBJ2-1, reads DTGVSQNPRHKITKRGQNVTFRCDPISEHNRLYWYRQTLGQGPEFLTYFQNEAQLEKSRLLSDRFSAERPKGSFSTLEIQRTEQGDSAMYLCASSPPGLGAFFGPGTRLTVL.

Many counts were recorded for this clonotype. The gene calls are TRBV12-3 or TRBV12-4 and TRBJ2-7; D unresolved. The V and J ends lost 5 bases and 0 bases respectively, with 8 bases between them. The length of the CDR3 is 13 residues. CDR3 sequence (DNA): TGTGCCAGCAGTACACGTTACTCCTACGAGCAGTACTTC. Encoded protein: CASSTRYSYEQYF.

This rearrangement joins TRBV9 to TRBJ1-1; tentative D call: TRBD1 (6 bases). V was clipped by 3 bases and J by 5 bases, with 11 bases between them. Germline CDR1 SGDLS, CDR2 YYNGEE. This CDR3 comprises 13 residues. The CDR3 DNA is TGTGCCAGCAGCGGAACTAGGGGGACTGAAGCTTTCTTT. It specifies CASSGTRGTEAFF.

This clonotype was counted a few times. The V and J genes are TRBV27 and TRBJ1-2; D is undetermined. The germline V and J ends were trimmed by 3 bases and 1 base, with 12 bases remaining between them. CDR1 is MNHEY, CDR2 SMNVEV, per germline (reference sequence). The CDR3 length is 15 residues. The DNA of the CDR3 is TGTGCCAGCAGTTTCAAACCGGACGGTAACTATGGCTACACCTTC. It translates to CASSFKPDGNYGYTF.

This clonotype was counted many times. The chain couples TRBV18 to TRBJ1-1, with 8 nucleotides matching TRBD1. The V and J ends lost 4 bases and 1 base, in that order; junction bases with no gene match: 2. CDR1 and CDR2 (germline): KGHSH, LQKENI. The CDR3 loop spans 14 amino acids. CDR3 in amino acids: CASSRGTGNTEAFF. In DNA form, the CDR3 reads TGTGCCAGCTCACGGGGGACAGGGAACACTGAAGCTTTCTTT.

This clonotype was seen just once. A clone one base away is much larger, so this may be a read error. The chain recombines TRBV5-6 with TRBJ2-5; the match to TRBD2 covers 8 bases. The CDR3 covers 16 residues. The J segment lost 5 bases and the V segment lost 4 bases, leaving 13 bases of the junction unmatched. Per germline, CDR1 SGHDT and CDR2 YYEEEE. CDR3 sequence: CASSGDSGGARETQYF. CDR3 DNA: TGTGCCAGCAGCGGAGACTCGGGGGGGGCACGGGAGACCCAGTACTTC.

This clonotype has a handful of counts. V gene TRBV10-2 combines with J gene TRBJ2-1; maybe TRBD2 (5 bases). The CDR3 extends over 17 amino acids. V lost 2 bases, J lost 6 bases, and 20 bases lay in between. Germline V CDR1 and CDR2: WSHSY, SAAADI. CDR3 in DNA: TGCGCCAGCAGTGAGCCTCCCACTAGGGTTGCCCCCAATGAGCAGTTCTTC. It is translated as CASSEPPTRVAPNEQFF.

A few counts support this clonotype. The rearrangement links TRBV20-1 to TRBJ1-2; 12 bases match TRBD1. V was pared by 3 bases and J by 3 bases, with 8 bases of the junction left unmatched. CDR1 is DFQATT, CDR2 SNEGSKA, per germline (reference sequence). CDR3 length equals 16 residues. CDR3 amino acids: CSARPRDRGLDYGYTF. The CDR3 DNA is TGCAGTGCTAGGCCCCGGGACAGGGGGCTCGACTATGGCTACACCTTC.

This clonotype was seen a handful of times. The V gene is TRBV2, the J gene TRBJ2-7; D call uncertain. This CDR3 region has 11 residues. CDR1 and CDR2 (germline): SNHLY, FYNNEI. V lost 7 bases and J lost 2, with 6 bases in between. As DNA, the CDR3 is TGTGCCAGCACATTTACCTACGAGCAGTACTTC. Translating gives CASTFTYEQYF.

This clonotype was seen a few times. V usage is TRBV2 and J usage is TRBJ2-5, with TRBD1 as a possible D gene (5 bases). This CDR3 region has 15 residues. Per the germline V gene, CDR1 is SNHLY and CDR2 is FYNNEI. The germline V and J ends were trimmed by 0 bases and 4 bases, with 12 bases remaining between them. The CDR3 coding sequence is TGTGCCAGCAGTGAAGCCACGGGCAGGGTAGAGACCCAGTACTTC. Its protein product is CASSEATGRVETQYF.

A remark on this clonotype: The junction departs from the called germline gene at one end, perhaps through a read error. The V and J genes are TRBV3-1 and TRBJ1-4, with 11 bases identical to TRBD1. The germline V gene has CDR1 LGHDT and CDR2 YNNKEL (reference sequence). The CDR3 consists of 17 residues. The CDR3 spells CASIQERDRGRNEKLFF. The DNA of the CDR3 is TGTGCCAGCATCCAAGAACGGGACAGGGGGAGAAATGAAAAACTGTTTTTT.

This clonotype has just a few counts. The chain is built from TRBV7-8 and TRBJ2-1; no clear D. V gave up 7 bases and J gave up 0 bases, with 10 bases separating them. The CDR3 consists of 14 residues. Germline CDR1 is SGHVS and CDR2 is FQNEAQ. The CDR3 sequence is CASTYSSSYNEQFF. Written as DNA, the CDR3 is TGTGCCAGCACATACTCGAGCTCCTACAATGAGCAGTTCTTC.

The V call is TRBV2, the J call TRBJ2-5; D is possibly TRBD2 (6 bases). Trimming cost V 11 bases and J 3 bases, with 13 bases left between them. Germline CDR1 reads SNHLY; CDR2 reads FYNNEI. The CDR3 extends over 12 amino acids. This CDR3 is CARGLTKETQYF. The CDR3 bases are TGTGCCCGCGGACTAACAAAAGAGACCCAGTACTTC.

This clonotype turned up a few times. The genes are TRBV4-1 and TRBJ2-7; the match to TRBD2 covers 11 bases. CDR1 MGHRA and CDR2 YSYEKL come from the germline V gene. The CDR3 runs 15 residues. The J segment lost 2 bases and the V segment lost 5 bases, leaving 5 bases of the junction unmatched. CDR3 nucleotides: TGCGCCAGCAGCAAGGAGACTAGCGGGACCTACGAGCAGTACTTC. Protein product: CASSKETSGTYEQYF.

This clonotype showed up just a few times. This chain joins TRBV20-1 and TRBJ1-5; D ambiguous. CDR3 size: 15 residues. Germline V gene lookup returns CDR1 DFQATT and CDR2 SNEGSKA (reference sequence). Trimming shortened V by 5 bases and J by 4 bases, and 18 bases separated the two germline ends. The CDR3 region is CSAGVERRVNQPQHF. CDR3 in DNA: TGCAGTGCTGGTGTGGAGCGGCGGGTTAATCAGCCCCAGCATTTT.

This clonotype appeared many times. This chain connects TRBV29-1 to TRBJ2-1; 7 bases line up with TRBD2. Germline CDR1 and CDR2: SQVTM and ANQGSEA. This CDR3 contains 12 residues. Trimming removed 7 bases from V and 6 bases from J; junction bases left unmatched: 6. CDR3 amino acids: CSGGGPLNEQFF. The CDR3 region has the DNA TGCAGCGGGGGAGGGCCTCTCAATGAGCAGTTCTTC.

This clonotype was counted ten times or more. The chain uses TRBV20-1 and TRBJ2-1, with 10 bases lining up with TRBD2. The CDR3 is 11 residues long. CDR1 and CDR2 from the germline V gene are DFQATT and SNEGSKA (reference sequence). The CDR3 DNA reads as TGCGGCAGCGGGAGGGCCAATGAGCAGTTCTTC. Amino acids: CGSGRANEQFF.

This clonotype was detected only once. A much more abundant neighbour one base away suggests this may be a read error. The chain joins TRBV7-2 to TRBJ2-1, with 14 bases fitting TRBD2. Germline V gives CDR1 SGHTA, CDR2 FQGNSA. CDR3 size: 14 residues. The CDR3 loop is CANSWTSGRNEQFF. The CDR3 DNA is TGTGCCAACAGCTGGACTAGCGGGAGGAATGAGCAGTTCTTC.